This TCR beta chain is from a study of blood T cell repertoires in COVID-19. This table comes from immunoSEQ multiplex PCR, and its TCRdb copy is limited to in-frame clones, with some not included. The data show about 110,000 clones, nearly 80% seen once. V was pared by 9 bases and J by 8 bases, with 8 bases of the junction left unmatched. The CDR3 consists of 12 residues. Germline V CDR1 and CDR2: MNHEY, SMNVEV (reference sequence). This chain joins TRBV27 and TRBJ1-2; 8 positions agree with TRBD1. Sequencing input: peripheral blood. The sequence was collected from a woman at least 80 years old with active or convalescent COVID-19. DNA of the CDR3: TGTGCCAGTGCATCAGGGGGCCGCGGCTACACCTTC. Encoded protein: CASASGGRGYTF.